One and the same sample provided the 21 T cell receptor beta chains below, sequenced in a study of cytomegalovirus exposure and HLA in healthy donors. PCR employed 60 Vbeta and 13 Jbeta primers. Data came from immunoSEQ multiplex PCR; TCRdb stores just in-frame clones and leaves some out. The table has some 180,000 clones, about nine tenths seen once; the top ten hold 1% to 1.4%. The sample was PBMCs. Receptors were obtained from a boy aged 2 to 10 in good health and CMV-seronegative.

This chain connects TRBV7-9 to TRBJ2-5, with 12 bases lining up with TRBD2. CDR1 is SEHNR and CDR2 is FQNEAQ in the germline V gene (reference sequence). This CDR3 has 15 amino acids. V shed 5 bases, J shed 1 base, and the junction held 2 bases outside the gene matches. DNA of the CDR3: TGTGCCAGCAGCCAGACTAGCGGGGGCCAAGAGACCCAGTACTTC. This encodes CASSQTSGGQETQYF.

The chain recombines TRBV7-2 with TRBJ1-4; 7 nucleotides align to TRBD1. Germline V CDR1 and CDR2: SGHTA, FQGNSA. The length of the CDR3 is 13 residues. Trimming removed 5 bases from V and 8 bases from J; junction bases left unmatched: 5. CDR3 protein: CASSIGGAEKLFF. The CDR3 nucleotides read TGTGCCAGCAGCATAGGGGGCGCAGAAAAACTGTTTTTT.

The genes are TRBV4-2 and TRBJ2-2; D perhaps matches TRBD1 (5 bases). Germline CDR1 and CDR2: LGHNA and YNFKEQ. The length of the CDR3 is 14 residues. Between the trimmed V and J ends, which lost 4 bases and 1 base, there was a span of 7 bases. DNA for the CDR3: TGTGCCAGCAGCCGCGACAGGAACACCGGGGAGCTGTTTTTT. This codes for CASSRDRNTGELFF.

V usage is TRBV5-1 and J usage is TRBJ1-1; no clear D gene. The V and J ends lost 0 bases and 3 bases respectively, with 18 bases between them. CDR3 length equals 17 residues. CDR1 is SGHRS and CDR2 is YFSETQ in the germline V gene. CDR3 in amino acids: CASSLGGIYSFDTEAFF. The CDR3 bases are TGCGCCAGCAGCTTGGGAGGGATTTACTCTTTTGACACTGAAGCTTTCTTT.

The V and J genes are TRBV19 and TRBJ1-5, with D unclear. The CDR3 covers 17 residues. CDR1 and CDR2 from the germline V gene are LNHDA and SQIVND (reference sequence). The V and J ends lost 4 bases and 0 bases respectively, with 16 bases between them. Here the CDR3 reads CASSTHPPRSSNQPQHF. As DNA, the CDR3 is TGTGCCAGTAGTACTCACCCCCCGCGATCTAGCAATCAGCCCCAGCATTTT.

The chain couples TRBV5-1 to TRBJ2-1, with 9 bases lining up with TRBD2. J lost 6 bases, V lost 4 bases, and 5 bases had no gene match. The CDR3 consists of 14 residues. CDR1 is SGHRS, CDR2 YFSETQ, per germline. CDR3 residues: CASSPLAGLNEQFF. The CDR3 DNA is TGCGCCAGCAGCCCACTAGCGGGTCTCAATGAGCAGTTCTTC.

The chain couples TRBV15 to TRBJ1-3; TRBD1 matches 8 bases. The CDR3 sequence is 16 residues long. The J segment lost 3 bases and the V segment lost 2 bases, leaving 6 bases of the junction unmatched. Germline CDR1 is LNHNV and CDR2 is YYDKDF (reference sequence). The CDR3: CATSRSPGTGGNTIYF. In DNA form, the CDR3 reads TGTGCCACCAGCAGAAGCCCCGGGACAGGTGGAAACACCATATATTTT.

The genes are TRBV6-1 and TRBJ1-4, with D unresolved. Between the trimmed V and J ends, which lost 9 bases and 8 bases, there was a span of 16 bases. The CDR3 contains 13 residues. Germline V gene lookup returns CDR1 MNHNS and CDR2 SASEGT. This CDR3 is CASRQEAGEKLFF. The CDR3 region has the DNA TGTGCCAGTCGTCAGGAGGCAGGCGAAAAACTGTTTTTT.

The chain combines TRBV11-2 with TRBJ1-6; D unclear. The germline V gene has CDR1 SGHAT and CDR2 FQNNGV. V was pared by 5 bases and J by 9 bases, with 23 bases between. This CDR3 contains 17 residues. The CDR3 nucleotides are TGTGCCAGCAGCCGAACTAGAGCCGACTCAATGGGTTCACCCCTCCACTTT. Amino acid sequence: CASSRTRADSMGSPLHF.

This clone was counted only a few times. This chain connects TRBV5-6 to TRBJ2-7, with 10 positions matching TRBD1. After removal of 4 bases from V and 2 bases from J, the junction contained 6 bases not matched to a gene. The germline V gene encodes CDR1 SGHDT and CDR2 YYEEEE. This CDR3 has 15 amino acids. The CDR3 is CASSPDRGHPYEQYF. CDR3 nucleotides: TGTGCCAGCAGCCCCGACAGGGGGCACCCCTACGAGCAGTACTTC.

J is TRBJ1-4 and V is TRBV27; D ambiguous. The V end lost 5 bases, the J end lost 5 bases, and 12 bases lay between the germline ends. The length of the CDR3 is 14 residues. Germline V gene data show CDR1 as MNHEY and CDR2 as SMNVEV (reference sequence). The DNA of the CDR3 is TGTGCCAGCAGTCCGGGGTCGAGGAATGAAAAACTGTTTTTT. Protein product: CASSPGSRNEKLFF.

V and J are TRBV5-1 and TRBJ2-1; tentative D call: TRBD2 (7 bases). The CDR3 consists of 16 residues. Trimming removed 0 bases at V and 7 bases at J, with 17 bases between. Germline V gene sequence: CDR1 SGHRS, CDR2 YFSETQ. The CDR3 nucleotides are TGCGCCAGCAGCTTGGTTGGGGGGGGGCCGGGAAATGAGCAGTTCTTC. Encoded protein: CASSLVGGGPGNEQFF.

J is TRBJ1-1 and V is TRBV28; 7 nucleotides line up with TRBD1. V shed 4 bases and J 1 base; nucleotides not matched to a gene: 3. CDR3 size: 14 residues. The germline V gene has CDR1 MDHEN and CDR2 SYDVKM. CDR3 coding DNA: TGTGCCAGCAGTTCCGGGACAGAGAACACTGAAGCTTTCTTT. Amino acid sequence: CASSSGTENTEAFF.

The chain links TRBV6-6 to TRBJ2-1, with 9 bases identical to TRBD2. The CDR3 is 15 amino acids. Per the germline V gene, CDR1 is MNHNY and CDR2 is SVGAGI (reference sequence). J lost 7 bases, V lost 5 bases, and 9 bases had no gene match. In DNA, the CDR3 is TGTGCCAGCAGTCAATTTAGCGGGAGCCCGAATGAGCAGTTCTTC. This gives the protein CASSQFSGSPNEQFF.

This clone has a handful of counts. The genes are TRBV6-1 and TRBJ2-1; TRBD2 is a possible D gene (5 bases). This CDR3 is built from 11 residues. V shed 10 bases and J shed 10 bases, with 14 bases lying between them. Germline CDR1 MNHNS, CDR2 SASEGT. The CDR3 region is CATSVLDEQFF. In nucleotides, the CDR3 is TGTGCCACCTCGGTACTAGACGAGCAGTTCTTC.

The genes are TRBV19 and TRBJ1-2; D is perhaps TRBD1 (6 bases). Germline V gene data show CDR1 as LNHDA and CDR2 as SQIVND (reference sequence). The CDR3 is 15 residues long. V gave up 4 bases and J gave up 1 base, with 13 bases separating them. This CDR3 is CASSTTGRVNYGYTF. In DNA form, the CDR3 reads TGTGCCAGTAGTACAACAGGGAGGGTTAACTATGGCTACACCTTC.

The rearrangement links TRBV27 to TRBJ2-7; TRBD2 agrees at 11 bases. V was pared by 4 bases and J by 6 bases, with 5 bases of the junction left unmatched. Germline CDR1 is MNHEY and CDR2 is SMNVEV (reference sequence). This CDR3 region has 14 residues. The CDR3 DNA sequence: TGTGCCAGCAGTTCGACTAGCGGGAACCCCGAGCAGTACTTC. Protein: CASSSTSGNPEQYF.

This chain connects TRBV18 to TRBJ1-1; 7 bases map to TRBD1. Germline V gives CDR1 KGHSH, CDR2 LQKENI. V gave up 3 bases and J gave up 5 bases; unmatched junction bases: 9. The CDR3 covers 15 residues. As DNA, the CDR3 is TGTGCCAGCTCACCTACCCAGGGGGTTCGGACTGAAGCTTTCTTT. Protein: CASSPTQGVRTEAFF.

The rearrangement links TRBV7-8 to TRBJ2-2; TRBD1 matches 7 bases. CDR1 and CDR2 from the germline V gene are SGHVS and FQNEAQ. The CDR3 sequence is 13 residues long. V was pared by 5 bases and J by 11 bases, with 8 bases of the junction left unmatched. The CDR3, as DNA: TGTGCCAGCAGCGATCAAAAAGGGGGCGAGCTGTTTTTT. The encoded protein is CASSDQKGGELFF.

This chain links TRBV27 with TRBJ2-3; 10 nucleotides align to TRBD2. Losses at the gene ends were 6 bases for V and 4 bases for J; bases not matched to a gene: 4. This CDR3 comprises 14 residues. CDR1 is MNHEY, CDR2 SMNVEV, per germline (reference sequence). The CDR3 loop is CASRNSGRSDTQYF. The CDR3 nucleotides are TGTGCCAGCAGGAATAGCGGGAGGTCAGATACGCAGTATTTT.

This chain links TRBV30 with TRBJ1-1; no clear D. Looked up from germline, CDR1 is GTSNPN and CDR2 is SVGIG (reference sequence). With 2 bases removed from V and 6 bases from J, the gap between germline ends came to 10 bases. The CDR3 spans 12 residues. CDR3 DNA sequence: TGTGCCTGGAGTACGGGAGGCGCTGAAGCTTTCTTT. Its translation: CAWSTGGAEAFF.